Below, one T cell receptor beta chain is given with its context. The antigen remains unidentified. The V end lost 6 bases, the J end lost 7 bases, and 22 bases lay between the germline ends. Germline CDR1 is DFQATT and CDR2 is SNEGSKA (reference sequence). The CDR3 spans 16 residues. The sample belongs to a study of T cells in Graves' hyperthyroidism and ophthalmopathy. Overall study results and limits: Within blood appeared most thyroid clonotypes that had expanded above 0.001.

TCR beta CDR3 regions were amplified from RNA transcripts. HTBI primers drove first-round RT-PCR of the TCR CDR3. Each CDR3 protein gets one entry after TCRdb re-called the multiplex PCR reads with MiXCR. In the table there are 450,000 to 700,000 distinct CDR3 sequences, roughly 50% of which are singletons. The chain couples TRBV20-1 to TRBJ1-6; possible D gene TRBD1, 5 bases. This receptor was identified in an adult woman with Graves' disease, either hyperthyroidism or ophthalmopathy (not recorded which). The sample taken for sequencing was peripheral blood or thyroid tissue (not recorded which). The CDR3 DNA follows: TGCAGTGCCGTTTGGTCGAGGGGCCTGGGGAATTCACCCCTCCACTTT. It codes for CSAVWSRGLGNSPLHF.